Listed below are T cell receptor beta chains from one sample, sequenced in a study of OX40 agonist ivuxolimab in advanced cancers. Clones were sequenced by immunoSEQ multiplex PCR, and TCRdb holds only the in-frame ones, with some missing. The sample consists of approximately 60,000 clones, around 84% of them appearing once. Sequencing was performed on CD4+ or CD8+ T cells sorted from blood, taken in a trial of the OX40 agonist ivuxolimab. The receptors originated from an adult with an advanced solid tumor such as melanoma, head and neck, liver or kidney cancer. Both conserved end residues are part of each CDR3. D genes are given only for firm matches. Some rows mark clone size as missing; the rest say once, few, many or name a class of expanded clone.

D gene,V gene,clone size,J gene,CDR3 DNA,CDR3 protein
TRBD2,TRBV5-5,-,TRBJ2-1,TGTGCCAGCAGCTTCACACTTAGCGGGGGGAACTACAATGAGCAGTTCTTC,CASSFTLSGGNYNEQFF
-,TRBV5-6,-,TRBJ2-1,TGTGCCAGCAGCTTTTTGGACGGGTACAATGAGCAGTTCTTC,CASSFLDGYNEQFF
-,TRBV7-9,-,TRBJ2-7,TGTGCCAGCAGCTCGGGACGGTTCTACGAGCAGTACTTC,CASSSGRFYEQYF
TRBD1,TRBV5-6,-,TRBJ1-4,TGTGCCAGCAGCCCGGACAGGGGGCTTCTAAATGAAAAACTGTTTTTT,CASSPDRGLLNEKLFF
-,TRBV6-4,-,TRBJ1-2,TGTGCCAGCAGTGACTCGAAAGGCGGGGGCTACACCTTC,CASSDSKGGGYTF
TRBD2,TRBV28,-,TRBJ2-3,TGTGCCAGCTCTACCGCGGGACTAGCGGGAGGGGCCACAGATACGCAGTATTTT,CASSTAGLAGGATDTQYF
TRBD1,TRBV5-6,-,TRBJ1-1,TGTGCCAGCAGCCCGGGAGGGGGCATGCAAATGAACACTGAAGCTTTCTTT,CASSPGGGMQMNTEAFF
TRBD1,TRBV4-1,-,TRBJ2-7,TGCGCCAGCAGCCTCAGCGCGGCAGGGGGCTTTCCTACCTACGAGCAGTACTTC,CASSLSAAGGFPTYEQYF
-,TRBV23-1,-,TRBJ1-3,TGCGCCAGCACCCAAAACTGGGGGACCCAGTCTGGAAACACCATATATTTT,CASTQNWGTQSGNTIYF
-,TRBV2,once,TRBJ2-5,TGTGCCAGCAACCTGGGACTGTACCAAGAGACCCAGTACTTC,CASNLGLYQETQYF
-,TRBV28,-,TRBJ1-2,TGTGCCAGCAGTTCCGTCGAGGGATGGAACTATGGCTACACCTTC,CASSSVEGWNYGYTF
-,TRBV19,once,TRBJ1-1,TGTGCCAGTACCCTAGGAAATTTGAACACTGAAGCTTTCTTT,CASTLGNLNTEAFF
TRBD2,TRBV10-3,-,TRBJ2-2,TGTGCCATCAGTGAGTCGTTTGGGATGGGAGGGACCGGGGAGCTGTTTTTT,CAISESFGMGGTGELFF
-,TRBV5-1,-,TRBJ2-1,TGCGCCAGCAGCTTGGGTACGGCTAGCGAGTCGTGGCAGTTCTTC,CASSLGTASESWQFF
-,TRBV6-6,few,TRBJ1-2,TGTGCCAGCAAGTCAGGGGCTGGGAACTATGGCTACACCTTC,CASKSGAGNYGYTF
TRBD1,TRBV5-6,-,TRBJ1-6,TGTGCCAGCAGCCCGGACAGGGTAAATTCACCCCTCCACTTT,CASSPDRVNSPLHF
-,TRBV4-2,-,TRBJ1-6,TGTGCCAGCAGCGAACGACACTTCTGGAATTCACCCCTCCACTTT,CASSERHFWNSPLHF
TRBD2,TRBV5-5,-,TRBJ2-7,TGTGCCAGCAGCTCCGGGAGGTTGGCGGCTCAGAGTAACTACGAGCAGTACTTC,CASSSGRLAAQSNYEQYF
TRBD1,TRBV30,-,TRBJ2-1,TGTGCCTGGACTCGGGACAGATTTTACAATGAGCAGTTCTTC,CAWTRDRFYNEQFF
-,TRBV30,few,TRBJ1-5,TGTGCCTGGAGCAGCCTGCGCAATCAGCCCCAGCATTTT,CAWSSLRNQPQHF
-,TRBV9,-,TRBJ2-7,TGTGCCAGCAGCCCCAGACTCCTGGGCGAGCAGTACTTC,CASSPRLLGEQYF
TRBD1,TRBV7-9,-,TRBJ1-4,TGTGCCAGCAGCCCAGGACAGGGGACTAATGAAAAACTGTTTTTT,CASSPGQGTNEKLFF
TRBD1,TRBV6-5,-,TRBJ1-1,TGTGCCAGCAGACGGGACAGACTGAACACTGAAGCTTTCTTT,CASRRDRLNTEAFF
TRBD1,TRBV11-3,-,TRBJ1-6,TGTGCCAGCAGCCTAGGGGGGACAGATGGTTCACCCCTCCACTTT,CASSLGGTDGSPLHF
-,TRBV5-1,-,TRBJ1-4,TGCGCCAGCAGCTTGGTGGAGAAAAATGAAAAACTGTTTTTT,CASSLVEKNEKLFF
-,TRBV11-3,-,TRBJ1-1,TGTGCCAGCAGCTTAGACCCTACACACACTGAAGCTTTCTTT,CASSLDPTHTEAFF
-,TRBV5-1,-,TRBJ2-2,TGCGCCAGCCGAAGCGGGTATAACACCGGGGAGCTGTTTTTT,CASRSGYNTGELFF
-,TRBV12-1,-,TRBJ2-1,TGTGCCAGCAGCCCCCCTGCGGGAGGGACTCTCTACAATGAGCAGTTCTTC,CASSPPAGGTLYNEQFF
-,TRBV9,-,TRBJ2-1,TGTGCCAGCAGCGTAGGCGGGTTCTACAATGAGCAGTTCTTC,CASSVGGFYNEQFF
-,TRBV28,once,TRBJ2-7,TGTGCCAGCAGTTCCCCCGGTTACGAGCAGTACTTC,CASSSPGYEQYF
TRBD1,TRBV28,-,TRBJ1-2,TGTGCCAGCAGTTCAGGGGGACAGACCCAGTTTGGCTACACCTTC,CASSSGGQTQFGYTF
-,TRBV4-1,-,TRBJ1-6,TGCGCCAGCAGCCAAGCTCCGGGGGGGAGGGCTTCACCCCTCCACTTT,CASSQAPGGRASPLHF
-,TRBV7-3,-,TRBJ1-6,TGTGCCAGCAGCTTTCGGTCTTCACCCCTCCACTTT,CASSFRSSPLHF
TRBD1,TRBV5-1,-,TRBJ1-4,TGCGCCAGCAGCCAAATGGGACAGGGGGCGGAAAAACTGTTTTTT,CASSQMGQGAEKLFF
-,TRBV1,-,TRBJ2-2,TGCACCAGCAGCCAAGACACTAGAATGGCGAACACCGGGGAGCTGTTTTTT,CTSSQDTRMANTGELFF
TRBD1,TRBV6-1,-,TRBJ2-7,TGTGCCAGCAGTGAAGACCCTGCCGGGACAGATATAACCTACGAGCAGTACTTC,CASSEDPAGTDITYEQYF
TRBD1,TRBV6-6,few,TRBJ1-5,TGTGCCAGCAGGACAGGGGATAGCAATCAGCCCCAGCATTTT,CASRTGDSNQPQHF